This T cell receptor beta chain appears in the sequencing data of a study of blood T cells in healthy people across ages. Through a sample-barcoded 5' primer and a J-beta primer mix, a second PCR was run for roughly 7 to 11 cycles. Every single cDNA molecule received a tag from a template-switch adaptor with 12 random nucleotides. TCRdb re-analysed the 5' RACE reads in MiXCR, keeping a single row per CDR3 protein. Of 1.5 million to 2 million distinct CDR3 sequences listed, 30% to 35% are singletons. Details on this clonotype: Its antigen remains unknown.

After removal of 2 bases from V and 6 bases from J, the junction contained 9 bases not matched to a gene. Germline V gene data show CDR1 as LNHNV and CDR2 as YYDKDF (reference sequence). CDR3 size: 16 residues. Broader study findings: Aged donors had fewer naive CD4+ cells and lower diversity than long-lived donors.

The V call is TRBV15, the J call TRBJ2-1; 8 bases are a match to TRBD2. This sequence was found in a woman in her twenties or thirties in good health. The specimen sequenced was blood. The CDR3 DNA sequence: TGTGCCACCAGCAGAACGCCCGGGACTAGTGGCAATGAGCAGTTCTTC. Protein: CATSRTPGTSGNEQFF.